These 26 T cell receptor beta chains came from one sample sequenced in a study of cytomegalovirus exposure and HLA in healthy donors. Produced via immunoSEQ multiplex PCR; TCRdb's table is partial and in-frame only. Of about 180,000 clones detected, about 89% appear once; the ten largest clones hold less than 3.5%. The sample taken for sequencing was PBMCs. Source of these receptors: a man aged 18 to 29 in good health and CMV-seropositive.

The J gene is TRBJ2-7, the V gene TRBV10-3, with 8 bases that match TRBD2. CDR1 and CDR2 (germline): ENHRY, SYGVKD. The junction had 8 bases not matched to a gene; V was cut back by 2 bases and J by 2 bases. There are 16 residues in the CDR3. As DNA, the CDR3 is TGTGCCATCAGTGAGGGGCCGGGACTAGGGACCTACGAGCAGTACTTC. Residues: CAISEGPGLGTYEQYF.

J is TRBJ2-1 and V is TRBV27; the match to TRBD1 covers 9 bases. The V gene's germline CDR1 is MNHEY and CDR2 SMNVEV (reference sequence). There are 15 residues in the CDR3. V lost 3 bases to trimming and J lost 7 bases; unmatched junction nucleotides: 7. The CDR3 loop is CASSLTGQGYNEQFF. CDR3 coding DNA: TGTGCCAGCAGTTTGACGGGACAGGGCTATAATGAGCAGTTCTTC.

This CDR3 reads CASSLATGVRAPLHF. The CDR3 DNA reads as TGTGCCAGCAGCTTAGCTACAGGGGTCCGGGCACCCCTCCACTTT. The V call is TRBV7-2, the J call TRBJ1-6; 7 bases fit TRBD1. CDR3 length: 15 amino acids. J gave up 11 bases and V 0 bases, and 7 bases lay outside the gene matches. From germline, CDR1 is SGHTA and CDR2 FQGNSA.

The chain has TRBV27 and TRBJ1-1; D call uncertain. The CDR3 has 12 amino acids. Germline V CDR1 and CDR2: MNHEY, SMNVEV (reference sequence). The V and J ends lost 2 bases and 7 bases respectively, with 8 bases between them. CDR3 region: CASSLIGGEAFF. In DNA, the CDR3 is TGTGCCAGCAGTTTAATCGGCGGTGAAGCTTTCTTT.

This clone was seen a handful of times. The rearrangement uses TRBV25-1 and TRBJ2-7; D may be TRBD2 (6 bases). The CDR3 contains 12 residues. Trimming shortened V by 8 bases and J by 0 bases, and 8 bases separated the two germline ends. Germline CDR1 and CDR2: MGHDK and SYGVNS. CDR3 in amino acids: CASSGDSYEQYF. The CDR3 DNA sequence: TGTGCCAGCTCGGGGGACTCCTACGAGCAGTACTTC.

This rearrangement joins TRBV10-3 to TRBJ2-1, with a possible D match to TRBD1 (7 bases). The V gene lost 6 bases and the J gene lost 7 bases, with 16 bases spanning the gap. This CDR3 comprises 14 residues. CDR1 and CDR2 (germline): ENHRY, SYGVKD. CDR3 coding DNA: TGTGCCATCAGCGGGACTGGACAGGAGAATGAGCAGTTCTTC. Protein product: CAISGTGQENEQFF.

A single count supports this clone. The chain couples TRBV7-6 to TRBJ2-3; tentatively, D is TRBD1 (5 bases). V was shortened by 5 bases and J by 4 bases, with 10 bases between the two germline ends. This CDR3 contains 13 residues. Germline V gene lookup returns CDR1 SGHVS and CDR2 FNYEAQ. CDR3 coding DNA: TGTGCCAGCAGCAAGGGGTTCGCAGATACGCAGTATTTT. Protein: CASSKGFADTQYF. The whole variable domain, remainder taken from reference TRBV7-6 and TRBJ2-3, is GAGVSQSPRYKVTKRGQDVALRCDPISGHVSLYWYRQALGQGPEFLTYFNYEAQQDKSGLPNDRFSAERPEGSISTLTIQRTEQRDSAMYRCASSKGFADTQYFGPGTRLTVL.

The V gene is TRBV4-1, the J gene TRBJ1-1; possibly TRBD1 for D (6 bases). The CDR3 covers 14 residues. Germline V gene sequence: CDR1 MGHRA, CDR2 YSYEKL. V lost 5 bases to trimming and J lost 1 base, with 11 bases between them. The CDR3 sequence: CASSKGGTNTEAFF. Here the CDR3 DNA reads TGCGCCAGCAGCAAGGGGGGGACGAACACTGAAGCTTTCTTT.

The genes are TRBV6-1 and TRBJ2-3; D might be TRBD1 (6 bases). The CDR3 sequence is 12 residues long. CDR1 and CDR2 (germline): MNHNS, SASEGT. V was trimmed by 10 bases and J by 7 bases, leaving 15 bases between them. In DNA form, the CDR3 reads TGTGCCATGGGGACACCACCTTATACGCAGTATTTT. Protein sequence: CAMGTPPYTQYF.

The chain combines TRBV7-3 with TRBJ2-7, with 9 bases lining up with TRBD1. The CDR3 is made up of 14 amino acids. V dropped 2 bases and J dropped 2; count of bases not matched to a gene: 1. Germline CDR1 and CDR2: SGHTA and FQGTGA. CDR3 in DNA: TGTGCCAGCAGCTTATACAGGGGGCCCTACGAGCAGTACTTC. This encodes CASSLYRGPYEQYF.

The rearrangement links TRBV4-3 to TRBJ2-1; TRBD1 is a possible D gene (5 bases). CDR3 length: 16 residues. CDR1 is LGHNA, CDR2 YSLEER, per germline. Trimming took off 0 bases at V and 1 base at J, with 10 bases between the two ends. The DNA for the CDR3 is TGCGCCAGCAGCCAAGAGAGACCAGGGTCCTACAATGAGCAGTTCTTC. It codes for CASSQERPGSYNEQFF.

The CDR3 loop reads CAWGGRSGNTIYF. CDR3 nucleotide sequence: TGTGCCTGGGGAGGGCGATCTGGAAACACCATATATTTT. This sequence joins TRBV5-4 and TRBJ1-3; D is ambiguous. Trimming removed 10 bases at V and 1 base at J, with 12 bases between. Germline CDR1 reads SGHNT; CDR2 reads YYREEE (reference sequence). CDR3 size: 13 residues.

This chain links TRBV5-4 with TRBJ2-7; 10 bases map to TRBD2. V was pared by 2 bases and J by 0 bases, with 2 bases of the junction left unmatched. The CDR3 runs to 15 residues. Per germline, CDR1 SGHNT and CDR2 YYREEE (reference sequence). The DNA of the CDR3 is TGTGCCAGCAGCTTCCGACTAGCGGGCTCCTACGAGCAGTACTTC. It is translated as CASSFRLAGSYEQYF.

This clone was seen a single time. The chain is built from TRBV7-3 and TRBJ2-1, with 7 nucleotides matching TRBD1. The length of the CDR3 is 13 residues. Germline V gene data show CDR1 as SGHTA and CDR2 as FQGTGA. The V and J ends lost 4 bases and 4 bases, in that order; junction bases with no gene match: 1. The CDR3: CASSSGQYNEQFF. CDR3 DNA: TGTGCCAGCAGCTCGGGACAGTACAATGAGCAGTTCTTC.

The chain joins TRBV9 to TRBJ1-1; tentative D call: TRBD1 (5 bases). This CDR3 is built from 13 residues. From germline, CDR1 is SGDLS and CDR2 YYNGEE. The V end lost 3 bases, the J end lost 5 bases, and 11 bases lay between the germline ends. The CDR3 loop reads CASSARGRTEAFF. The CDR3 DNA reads TGTGCCAGCAGCGCCCGGGGGAGGACTGAAGCTTTCTTT.

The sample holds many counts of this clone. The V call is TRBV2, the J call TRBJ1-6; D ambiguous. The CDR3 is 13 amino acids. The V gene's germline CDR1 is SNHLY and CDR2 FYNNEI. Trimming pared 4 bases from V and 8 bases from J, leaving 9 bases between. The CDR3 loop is CASSVTGYSPLHF. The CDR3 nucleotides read TGTGCCAGCAGTGTTACGGGGTATTCACCCCTCCACTTT.

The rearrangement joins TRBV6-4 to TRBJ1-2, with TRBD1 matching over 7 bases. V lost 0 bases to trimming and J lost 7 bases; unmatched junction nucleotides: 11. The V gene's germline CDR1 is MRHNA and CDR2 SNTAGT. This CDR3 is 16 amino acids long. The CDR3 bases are TGTGCCAGCAGTGACTCCGTGGAAGGGGGCAAGAGTGGCTACACCTTC. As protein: CASSDSVEGGKSGYTF.

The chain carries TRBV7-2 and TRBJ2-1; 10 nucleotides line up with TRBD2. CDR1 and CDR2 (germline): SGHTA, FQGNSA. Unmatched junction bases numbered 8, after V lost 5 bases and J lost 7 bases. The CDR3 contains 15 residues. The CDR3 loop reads CASSPQRGGGNEQFF. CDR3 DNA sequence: TGTGCCAGCAGCCCACAGCGGGGGGGAGGGAATGAGCAGTTCTTC.

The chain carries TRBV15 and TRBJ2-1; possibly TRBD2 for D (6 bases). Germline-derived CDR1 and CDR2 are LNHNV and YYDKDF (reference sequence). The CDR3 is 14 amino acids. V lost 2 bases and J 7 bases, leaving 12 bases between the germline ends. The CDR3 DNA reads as TGTGCCACCAGCAGACGAGCGGGTGAGAATGAGCAGTTCTTC. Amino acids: CATSRRAGENEQFF. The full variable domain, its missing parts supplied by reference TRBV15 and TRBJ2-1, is DAMVIQNPRYQVTQFGKPVTLSCSQTLNHNVMYWYQQKSSQAPKLLFHYYDKDFNNEADTPDNFQSRRPNTSFCFLDIRSPGLGDTAMYLCATSRRAGENEQFFGPGTRLTVL.

CDR3 sequence reads: CASSHESWTGGPYEQYF. CDR3 nucleotides: TGCGCCAGCAGCCACGAATCTTGGACAGGGGGCCCCTACGAGCAGTACTTC. This rearrangement joins TRBV4-1 to TRBJ2-7, with 11 bases identical to TRBD1. The CDR3 contains 17 residues. Germline CDR1 is MGHRA and CDR2 is YSYEKL. The V segment lost 3 bases and the J segment 2 bases; nucleotides outside the gene matches: 9.

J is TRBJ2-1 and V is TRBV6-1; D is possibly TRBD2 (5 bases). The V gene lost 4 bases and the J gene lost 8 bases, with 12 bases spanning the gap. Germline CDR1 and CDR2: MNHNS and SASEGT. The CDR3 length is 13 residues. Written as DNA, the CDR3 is TGTGCCAGCAGTGCCCACCTAGCCTATGAGCAGTTCTTC. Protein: CASSAHLAYEQFF.

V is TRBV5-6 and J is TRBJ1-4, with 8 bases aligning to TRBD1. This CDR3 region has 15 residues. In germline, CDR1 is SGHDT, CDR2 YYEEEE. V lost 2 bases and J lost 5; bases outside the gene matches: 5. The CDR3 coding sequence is TGTGCCAGCAGCTTTGGGACAGGCGCAAATGAAAAACTGTTTTTT. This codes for CASSFGTGANEKLFF.

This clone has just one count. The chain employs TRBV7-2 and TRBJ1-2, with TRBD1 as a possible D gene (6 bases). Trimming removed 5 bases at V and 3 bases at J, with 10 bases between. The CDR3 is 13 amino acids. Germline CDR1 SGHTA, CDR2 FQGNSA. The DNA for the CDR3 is TGTGCCAGCAGCCCGGACAGCTACTATGGCTACACCTTC. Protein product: CASSPDSYYGYTF.

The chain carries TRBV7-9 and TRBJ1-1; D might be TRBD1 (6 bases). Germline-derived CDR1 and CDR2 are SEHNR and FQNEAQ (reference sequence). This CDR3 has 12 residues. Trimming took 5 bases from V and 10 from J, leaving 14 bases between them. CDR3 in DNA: TGTGCCAGCAGCCCCCCACAGGGATTAGCTTTCTTT. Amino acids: CASSPPQGLAFF.

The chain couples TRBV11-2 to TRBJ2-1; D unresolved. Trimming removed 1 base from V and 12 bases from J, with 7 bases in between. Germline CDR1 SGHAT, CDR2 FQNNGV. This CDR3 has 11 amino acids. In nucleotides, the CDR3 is TGTGCCAGCAGCTTAGGCGTTGGGCAGTTCTTC. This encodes CASSLGVGQFF.

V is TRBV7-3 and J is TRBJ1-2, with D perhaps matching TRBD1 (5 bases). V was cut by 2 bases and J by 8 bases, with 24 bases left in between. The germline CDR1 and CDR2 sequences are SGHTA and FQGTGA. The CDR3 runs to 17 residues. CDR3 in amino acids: CASSLDPGGGFMRGYTF. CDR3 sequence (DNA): TGTGCCAGCAGCTTAGACCCGGGGGGTGGGTTTATGAGAGGCTACACCTTC.